Below are 10 T cell receptor beta chains sequenced from a single sample in a study of T-cell memory formation after mild COVID-19. MiXCR, run by TCRdb on the 5' RACE reads, gives a single entry per CDR3 protein. The table records more than 55,000 distinct CDR3 sequences, around a tenth of them present only once. The material sequenced was PBMCs or a T cell subset sorted from them (not recorded which). These receptors were collected from a man aged 18 to 30 who had mild COVID-19 (a few samples of this study predate the infection). Cell type and time point are not known.

Many counts were recorded for this clonotype. V and J are TRBV20-1 and TRBJ2-3; no reliable D call. V lost 3 bases to trimming and J lost 6 bases, with 10 bases between them. Germline loops: CDR1 DFQATT, CDR2 SNEGSKA (reference sequence). The CDR3 runs 12 residues. The CDR3 is CSASLPPDTQYF. As DNA, the CDR3 is TGCAGTGCTAGCTTACCCCCGGATACGCAGTATTTT.

This clonotype was found many times. The V call is TRBV19, the J call TRBJ2-1; D uncertain. The germline CDR1 and CDR2 sequences are LNHDA and SQIVND (reference sequence). Trimming removed 3 bases from V and 4 bases from J, with 7 bases in between. The CDR3 runs 13 residues. CDR3 sequence: CASSIGFYNEQFF. CDR3 DNA: TGTGCCAGTAGTATCGGATTTTACAATGAGCAGTTCTTC.

The sample holds a few counts of this clonotype. CDR3 protein: CSASGGGRDEQFF. The CDR3 nucleotides are TGCAGTGCTAGTGGTGGGGGCAGGGATGAGCAGTTCTTC. The chain couples TRBV20-1 to TRBJ2-1; possible D gene TRBD1, 6 bases. Germline assignment: CDR1 DFQATT and CDR2 SNEGSKA (reference sequence). Deletions cut 3 bases from V and 8 bases from J, with 14 bases between. The CDR3 totals 13 residues.

This clonotype was detected a few times. This rearrangement joins TRBV5-1 to TRBJ2-5; a weak D match, TRBD1 (6 bases). The CDR3 has 14 residues. Germline V lookup: CDR1 SGHRS, CDR2 YFSETQ. V gave up 5 bases and J gave up 2 bases, with 13 bases separating them. The CDR3 DNA follows: TGCGCCAGCAGGGCCGGGACAACACAAGAGACCCAGTACTTC. Translation: CASRAGTTQETQYF.

This chain uses TRBV5-1 with TRBJ2-5, with a weak D call TRBD1 (5 bases). The V end was cut by 0 bases, the J end by 5 bases, with 11 bases between. From germline, CDR1 is SGHRS and CDR2 YFSETQ. The CDR3 consists of 14 residues. This CDR3 is CASSLVPGLETQYF. CDR3 sequence (DNA): TGCGCCAGCAGCTTGGTACCAGGGCTCGAGACCCAGTACTTC.

CDR3 region: CASSLGAGYNEQFF. CDR3 nucleotide sequence: TGTGCCAGCAGTTTAGGGGCAGGGTACAATGAGCAGTTCTTC. The genes are TRBV12-3 or TRBV12-4 and TRBJ2-1; possible D gene TRBD1, 5 bases. CDR3 size: 14 residues. Trimming cost V 1 base and J 4 bases, with 8 bases left between them.

The J gene is TRBJ2-7, the V gene TRBV20-1; possibly TRBD1 for D (6 bases). This CDR3 region has 16 residues. Germline CDR1 reads DFQATT; CDR2 reads SNEGSKA (reference sequence). Trimming took 0 bases from V and 7 from J, leaving 22 bases between them. The CDR3 here is CSAREWTQGRVWEQYF. For the CDR3, the DNA is TGCAGTGCTAGAGAATGGACACAGGGCCGGGTGTGGGAGCAGTACTTC.

The chain couples TRBV6-6 to TRBJ1-3, with a possible D match to TRBD1 (5 bases). The germline CDR1 and CDR2 sequences are MNHNY and SVGAGI (reference sequence). This CDR3 comprises 17 residues. V was pared by 7 bases and J by 0 bases, with 19 bases between. The CDR3 loop is CASIRRFRTFSGNTIYF. CDR3 nucleotide sequence: TGTGCCAGCATCAGGAGGTTTAGGACATTCTCTGGAAACACCATATATTTT.

This rearrangement joins TRBV7-2 to TRBJ1-6; D is undetermined. Germline-derived CDR1 and CDR2 are SGHTA and FQGNSA. Trimming took 7 bases from V and 0 from J, leaving 16 bases between them. This CDR3 comprises 17 residues. CDR3 amino acids: CASTSFPESSYNSPLHF. CDR3 DNA sequence: TGTGCCAGCACCTCTTTTCCCGAGAGCTCCTATAATTCACCCCTCCACTTT.

The rearrangement links TRBV5-1 to TRBJ1-2; 8 nucleotides match TRBD1. CDR1 is SGHRS, CDR2 YFSETQ, per germline. This CDR3 comprises 14 residues. V was clipped by 0 bases and J by 2 bases; unmatched bases: 0. The CDR3 sequence is CASSLGQGNYGYTF. DNA for the CDR3: TGCGCCAGCAGCTTGGGACAGGGGAACTATGGCTACACCTTC.